This T cell receptor beta chain appears in the sequencing data of a study of T cell responses to AZD1222 COVID-19 vaccine. Libraries were prepared by immunoSEQ multiplex PCR; TCRdb keeps only in-frame clonotypes and omits some of them. The data show 150,000 to 180,000 clones, around 89% seen once. The specimen comprised peripheral blood, sampled on day 0 of AZD1222 vaccination. The receptor was isolated from an adult in good health.

The CDR3 region has the DNA TGTGCCAGCAGCAACCGGGACAGGGGGCAGCCTGGAAACACCATATATTTT. Its translation: CASSNRDRGQPGNTIYF. The chain carries TRBV3-1 (or the pseudogene TRBV3-2) and TRBJ1-3; the match to TRBD1 covers 12 bases. This CDR3 comprises 17 residues. Trimming cost V 5 bases and J 2 bases; bases outside gene matches: 7. Per germline, CDR1 LGHDT and CDR2 YNNKEL (reference sequence).